A single sample gave rise to the 20 T cell receptor beta chains below, sequenced in a study of cytomegalovirus exposure and HLA in healthy donors. 60 Vbeta and 13 Jbeta primers were used in PCR. Profiling relied on immunoSEQ multiplex PCR, and the TCRdb table lists in-frame clones only, not all of them. The sample has some 110,000 clones; around three quarters are singletons. The sequencing input was PBMCs. These receptors all come from a young man in good health and CMV-seropositive.

The sample holds a few counts of this clone. In DNA, the CDR3 is TGTGCCAGTAGTCAAAGTGCTATTACAGGGTGGGATCAGCCCCAGCATTTT. It yields the protein CASSQSAITGWDQPQHF. This chain connects TRBV19 to TRBJ1-5; weak D call: TRBD1 (6 bases). The CDR3 is 17 amino acids. V shed 5 bases and J shed 5 bases, with 22 bases lying between them. Germline CDR1 is LNHDA and CDR2 is SQIVND (reference sequence).

The chain uses TRBV6-1 and TRBJ1-1, with a weak D call TRBD1 (6 bases). The CDR3 covers 14 residues. Germline CDR1 is MNHNS and CDR2 is SASEGT. Trimming removed 6 bases at V and 3 bases at J, with 14 bases between. CDR3 protein: CASRVFGGDTEAFF. The CDR3 DNA reads TGTGCCAGCAGAGTTTTTGGGGGCGACACTGAAGCTTTCTTT.

A single count supports this clone. The V and J genes are TRBV29-1 and TRBJ2-7; 9 nucleotides align to TRBD1. The CDR3 is 12 amino acids. Germline CDR1 reads SQVTM; CDR2 reads ANQGSEA. J gave up 2 bases and V 7 bases, and 3 bases lay outside the gene matches. DNA for the CDR3: TGCAGCGCTGGGACAGGGACCTACGAGCAGTACTTC. This sequence encodes CSAGTGTYEQYF.

CDR3 amino acids: CASSPQGAPSYEQYF. The CDR3 DNA is TGCGCCAGCAGTCCTCAGGGGGCTCCCTCCTACGAGCAGTACTTC. The chain combines TRBV5-1 with TRBJ2-7; 8 bases line up with TRBD1. Germline V gene data show CDR1 as SGHRS and CDR2 as YFSETQ. V shed 5 bases and J 0 bases; nucleotides not matched to a gene: 7. This CDR3 has 15 amino acids.

The chain joins TRBV27 to TRBJ2-7; D unclear. Trimming cost V 2 bases and J 6 bases, with 11 bases left between them. Germline loops: CDR1 MNHEY, CDR2 SMNVEV (reference sequence). The CDR3 is made up of 13 amino acids. The CDR3: CASSLGQAREQYF. The CDR3 DNA reads as TGTGCCAGCAGTTTAGGGCAGGCCCGCGAGCAGTACTTC.

This clone was seen just once. This rearrangement joins TRBV6-5 to TRBJ2-1; 7 bases are shared with TRBD2. Looked up from germline, CDR1 is MNHEY and CDR2 is SVGAGI. The CDR3 contains 14 residues. V shed 0 bases, J shed 10 bases, and the junction held 6 bases outside the gene matches. The CDR3 loop is CASSYSTIGGEQFF. The CDR3, as DNA: TGTGCCAGCAGTTACTCGACTATCGGGGGGGAGCAGTTCTTC.

The chain uses TRBV2 and TRBJ2-7; no definite D call. This CDR3 has 11 amino acids. CDR1 is SNHLY, CDR2 FYNNEI, per germline. V lost 2 bases and J 3 bases, leaving 2 bases between the germline ends. CDR3 in amino acids: CASSELYEQYF. CDR3 DNA sequence: TGTGCCAGCAGTGAACTCTACGAGCAGTACTTC.

The chain carries TRBV9 and TRBJ1-2, with 7 positions matching TRBD1. The CDR3 runs 13 residues. The V segment lost 3 bases and the J segment 7 bases; nucleotides outside the gene matches: 6. Germline V lookup: CDR1 SGDLS, CDR2 YYNGEE. As DNA, the CDR3 is TGTGCCAGCAGCGCGGGGACAGCGGCTGGCTACACCTTC. It specifies CASSAGTAAGYTF.

The chain recombines TRBV6-5 with TRBJ2-7; possible D gene TRBD2, 5 bases. Looked up from germline, CDR1 is MNHEY and CDR2 is SVGAGI. Deletions cut 7 bases from V and 4 bases from J, with 20 bases between. The CDR3 consists of 15 residues. The chain's CDR3 is CASTIWAVKRYEQYF. CDR3 nucleotide sequence: TGTGCCAGCACCATCTGGGCCGTAAAGCGGTACGAGCAGTACTTC.

This clone turned up a few times. The chain combines TRBV18 with TRBJ2-3; tentatively, D is TRBD2 (5 bases). Germline CDR1 and CDR2: KGHSH and LQKENI. CDR3 size: 15 residues. The ends were cut back, 2 bases at V and 0 bases at J, with 9 bases in the middle. The CDR3 protein is CASSPVRTSTDTQYF. CDR3 DNA sequence: TGTGCCAGCTCACCAGTTAGGACTAGCACAGATACGCAGTATTTT.

The CDR3 DNA reads as TGTGCCAGTAGTAGGGGCGACAGTCTGTCGGAGACCCAGTACTTC. Its translation: CASSRGDSLSETQYF. The chain carries TRBV19 and TRBJ2-5; D might be TRBD1 (5 bases). CDR3 length: 15 residues. The ends were cut back, 4 bases at V and 5 bases at J, with 17 bases in the middle. CDR1 is LNHDA, CDR2 SQIVND, per germline (reference sequence).

V usage is TRBV2 and J usage is TRBJ2-3; 7 nucleotides align to TRBD2. With V trimmed by 3 bases and J by 1 base, 7 bases remained unmatched. Germline assignment: CDR1 SNHLY and CDR2 FYNNEI. This CDR3 has 16 amino acids. In DNA, the CDR3 is TGTGCCAGCAGTGATATGATGGCGGGGGGCACAGATACGCAGTATTTT. This codes for CASSDMMAGGTDTQYF.

The V call is TRBV9, the J call TRBJ2-3, with 11 bases lining up with TRBD2. Germline V gives CDR1 SGDLS, CDR2 YYNGEE. This CDR3 has 15 amino acids. V was clipped by 5 bases and J by 9 bases; unmatched bases: 11. The CDR3 loop is CASSGSGGAGLTQYF. The CDR3 DNA reads as TGTGCCAGCAGTGGTAGCGGGGGGGCCGGACTGACGCAGTATTTT.

The chain's CDR3 is CASSKYQTQGVKFYEQYF. The DNA of the CDR3 is TGTGCCAGCAGCAAATATCAAACTCAGGGGGTTAAATTTTACGAGCAGTACTTC. V usage is TRBV21-1 and J usage is TRBJ2-7; TRBD1, the D gene given by the table, was not confirmed from the DNA. TRBV21-1 is deemed a pseudogene. The CDR3 has 18 residues.

The chain carries TRBV5-6 and TRBJ2-2; no firm D call. The germline V and J ends were trimmed by 4 bases and 4 bases, with 8 bases remaining between them. This CDR3 comprises 13 residues. The germline gives CDR1 SGHDT, CDR2 YYEEEE. CDR3 amino acids: CASSQPGTGELFF. In nucleotides, the CDR3 is TGTGCCAGCAGCCAGCCAGGCACCGGGGAGCTGTTTTTT.

The rearrangement uses TRBV4-2 and TRBJ2-3, with D possibly TRBD2 on 5 matching bases. CDR1 is LGHNA and CDR2 is YNFKEQ in the germline V gene. The CDR3 is 12 residues long. V shed 0 bases and J shed 10 bases, with 8 bases lying between them. CDR3 DNA: TGTGCCAGCAGCCAAGATGGACTCTCGCAGTATTTT. It specifies CASSQDGLSQYF.

J is TRBJ2-5 and V is TRBV10-2; 11 nucleotides agree with TRBD2. CDR1 is WSHSY and CDR2 is SAAADI in the germline V gene. This CDR3 spans 16 amino acids. Trimming at V came to 6 bases and at J to 3 bases, leaving 9 bases not matched to a gene. The CDR3 DNA is TGCGCCAGCAGGAGTCCTAGCGGGGGGCTTAAAGAGACCCAGTACTTC. Amino acids: CASRSPSGGLKETQYF.

The chain couples TRBV6-5 to TRBJ2-1; 11 bases are shared with TRBD1. Germline CDR1 reads MNHEY; CDR2 reads SVGAGI. CDR3 length: 15 amino acids. V trimming: 6 bases; J trimming: 8 bases; junction bases outside the gene matches: 9. CDR3 sequence: CASSQLGQGADEQFF. The CDR3 DNA follows: TGTGCCAGCAGCCAATTAGGACAGGGGGCGGATGAGCAGTTCTTC.

The chain links TRBV19 to TRBJ2-1; a possible D gene is TRBD1 (7 bases). Germline V lookup: CDR1 LNHDA, CDR2 SQIVND (reference sequence). The CDR3 runs 16 residues. Trimming took off 5 bases at V and 6 bases at J, with 20 bases between the two ends. The CDR3 nucleotides read TGTGCCAGTAGTCTATTCAGAGGGGGCGGGGTCAATGAGCAGTTCTTC. Its protein is CASSLFRGGGVNEQFF.

The chain combines TRBV18 with TRBJ1-6, with 9 positions matching TRBD1. V was pared by 2 bases and J by 8 bases, with 4 bases of the junction left unmatched. CDR3 length: 15 residues. The germline gives CDR1 KGHSH, CDR2 LQKENI. Here the CDR3 reads CASSPETGGDSPLHF. CDR3 DNA sequence: TGTGCCAGCTCACCAGAGACAGGGGGGGATTCACCCCTCCACTTT. Full variable domain (rest looked up from reference TRBV18 and TRBJ1-6): NAGVMQNPRHLVRRRGQEARLRCSPMKGHSHVYWYRQLPEEGLKFMVYLQKENIIDESGMPKERFSAEFPKEGPSILRIQQVVRGDSAAYFCASSPETGGDSPLHFGNGTRLTVT.